A single sample gave rise to the 20 T cell receptor beta chains below, sequenced in a study of control samples from healthy donors and cancer patients (dated by TCRdb to 2019 to 2021). Preparation of the library involved the immunoSEQ multiplex PCR assay. Entries here come from immuneACCESS through TCRdb and include only in-frame sequences with V and J called. Some clones fail to appear in such tables; in the studies checked, an unresolved V gene covers under half of the shortfall, and the cause of the remainder is unknown. This sample lists under 70,000 clones; more than 95% were detected once. Together, the top ten hold 1.1% of the sample. The sequenced sample was blood. These receptor sequences come from a woman between 18 and 29 years old in good health.

The V and J genes are TRBV29-1 and TRBJ2-7; D gene ambiguous. V shed 4 bases and J shed 6 bases, with 22 bases lying between them. The CDR3 totals 15 residues. Germline loops: CDR1 SQVTM, CDR2 ANQGSEA. CDR3 DNA: TGCAGCGTTGTAACGAATTGGGCTTCTTCGTCCGAGCAGTACTTC. Protein product: CSVVTNWASSSEQYF.

The rearrangement links TRBV28 to TRBJ1-3, with 7 bases identical to TRBD1. V shed 5 bases, J shed 0 bases, and the junction held 19 bases outside the gene matches. The germline V gene encodes CDR1 MDHEN and CDR2 SYDVKM. The CDR3 spans 20 residues. The CDR3 DNA sequence: TGTGCCAGCAGTAGGGCCCAGGGGGGTTCCTTAACTATCTCTGGAAACACCATATATTTT. Its protein is CASSRAQGGSLTISGNTIYF. The entire variable domain, with the rest obtained from reference TRBV28 and TRBJ1-3, is as follows: DVKVTQSSRYLVKRTGEKVFLECVQDMDHENMFWYRQDPGLGLRLIYFSYDVKMKEKGDIPEGYSVSREKKERFSLILESASTNQTSMYLCASSRAQGGSLTISGNTIYFGEGSWLTVV.

This chain links TRBV7-2 with TRBJ2-7; 9 positions match TRBD1. The CDR3 runs to 16 residues. Germline V lookup: CDR1 SGHTA, CDR2 FQGNSA. Trimming took 3 bases from V and 2 from J; bases not matched to a gene: 8. The CDR3 DNA is TGTGCCAGCAGCTTTAGGTGGGGACAGGGTGCCTACGAGCAGTACTTC. As protein: CASSFRWGQGAYEQYF.

V usage is TRBV4-1 and J usage is TRBJ2-7, with D perhaps TRBD1 or TRBD2 (5 bases each). CDR1 MGHRA and CDR2 YSYEKL come from the germline V gene. V was trimmed by 7 bases and J by 5 bases, leaving 24 bases between them. There are 16 residues in the CDR3. CDR3 amino acids: CASKRGPPDNRDEQYF. In DNA form, the CDR3 reads TGCGCCAGCAAAAGGGGACCGCCCGATAATAGGGACGAGCAGTACTTC.

V usage is TRBV5-1 and J usage is TRBJ2-5; D may be TRBD2 (5 bases). CDR1 SGHRS and CDR2 YFSETQ come from the germline V gene. The ends were cut back, 2 bases at V and 5 bases at J, with 10 bases in the middle. The CDR3 loop spans 13 amino acids. The DNA for the CDR3 is TGCGCCAGCAGCTTTCTCCCGGGGGAGACCCAGTACTTC. It codes for CASSFLPGETQYF.

The chain has TRBV30 and TRBJ2-3, with D perhaps TRBD1 or TRBD2 (7 bases each). CDR1 is GTSNPN, CDR2 SVGIG, per germline (reference sequence). The CDR3 length is 13 residues. The V end lost 4 bases, the J end lost 3 bases, and 11 bases lay between the germline ends. CDR3 loop: CAWTRGGTDTQYF. The CDR3, as DNA: TGTGCCTGGACCAGGGGGGGTACAGATACGCAGTATTTT.

This clone appeared once. V and J are TRBV6-5 and TRBJ1-2; no definite D call. V lost 6 bases and J lost 2, with 10 bases in between. Germline CDR1 reads MNHEY; CDR2 reads SVGAGI. The CDR3 extends over 13 amino acids. In nucleotides, the CDR3 is TGTGCCAGCAGCAACTCTGGCAACTATGGCTACACCTTC. Its translation: CASSNSGNYGYTF.

The chain employs TRBV5-4 and TRBJ2-3; 10 bases line up with TRBD2. The CDR3 contains 17 residues. The germline CDR1 and CDR2 sequences are SGHNT and YYREEE (reference sequence). Germline trimming cut 4 bases from V and 0 bases from J; bases unmatched to any gene: 8. The DNA of the CDR3 is TGTGCCAGCAGCCATAAACTAGCGGGGTTTAGCACAGATACGCAGTATTTT. Its protein is CASSHKLAGFSTDTQYF.

This clone has just one count. The J gene is TRBJ2-7, the V gene TRBV18, with D possibly TRBD1 on 6 matching bases. This CDR3 has 15 amino acids. Germline values: CDR1 KGHSH, CDR2 LQKENI. The V end lost 3 bases, the J end lost 1 base, and 13 bases lay between the germline ends. CDR3 in DNA: TGTGCCAGCTCACCGAGTGGGGGCCCTTCCTACGAGCAGTACTTC. It yields the protein CASSPSGGPSYEQYF.

The genes are TRBV6-5 and TRBJ1-1; D ambiguous. This CDR3 contains 15 residues. CDR1 is MNHEY and CDR2 is SVGAGI in the germline V gene. The V end was cut by 8 bases, the J end by 0 bases, with 16 bases between. CDR3 sequence reads: CASARQVLMNTEAFF. Written as DNA, the CDR3 is TGTGCCAGCGCCCGCCAGGTTCTAATGAACACTGAAGCTTTCTTT.

For the CDR3, the DNA is TGTGCCACCAGCGGGCTCGTGCCGGGAAGCACAGATACGCAGTATTTT. Its translation is CATSGLVPGSTDTQYF. The chain uses TRBV15 and TRBJ2-3, with D perhaps TRBD2 (5 bases). The CDR3 spans 16 residues. Germline CDR1 and CDR2: LNHNV and YYDKDF (reference sequence). V was shortened by 5 bases and J by 0 bases, with 15 bases between the two germline ends.

This chain connects TRBV7-2 to TRBJ2-5; 10 bases agree with TRBD2. The CDR3 extends over 13 amino acids. J was trimmed by 5 bases and V by 3 bases; bases with no gene match: 0. The V gene's germline CDR1 is SGHTA and CDR2 FQGNSA. This chain's CDR3 is CASSFSGGETQYF. The CDR3 region has the DNA TGTGCCAGCAGCTTTAGCGGGGGGGAGACCCAGTACTTC.

The V and J genes are TRBV29-1 and TRBJ2-2; TRBD1 matches at 11 bases. V dropped 1 base and J dropped 0; count of bases not matched to a gene: 10. Germline V gene data show CDR1 as SQVTM and CDR2 as ANQGSEA. CDR3 length equals 19 residues. The CDR3 region has the DNA TGCAGCGTTGAAGGAGGGACGCGGGACAGGGGGACGAACACCGGGGAGCTGTTTTTT. Translating it yields CSVEGGTRDRGTNTGELFF.

This sequence joins TRBV30 and TRBJ2-2; D is undetermined. The V end was cut by 6 bases, the J end by 2 bases, with 1 base between. The CDR3 length is 10 residues. Germline V lookup: CDR1 GTSNPN, CDR2 SVGIG (reference sequence). In nucleotides, the CDR3 is TGTGCCTGTAACACCGGGGAGCTGTTTTTT. The encoded protein is CACNTGELFF.

V gene TRBV13 combines with J gene TRBJ2-3, with TRBD2 matching 8 bases. Per germline, CDR1 PRHDT and CDR2 FYEKMQ (reference sequence). V lost 8 bases to trimming and J lost 0 bases; unmatched junction nucleotides: 7. The CDR3 spans 15 residues. CDR3 region: CASLSGTTSTDTQYF. The CDR3 DNA reads TGTGCCAGCCTTAGCGGGACAACTAGCACAGATACGCAGTATTTT.

The chain carries TRBV7-9 and TRBJ1-2; 7 positions match TRBD1. Germline V CDR1 and CDR2: SEHNR, FQNEAQ (reference sequence). This CDR3 is built from 13 residues. V was clipped by 1 base and J by 4 bases; unmatched bases: 0. The CDR3 region is CASSLGTGYGYTF. CDR3 coding DNA: TGTGCCAGCAGCTTAGGGACAGGCTATGGCTACACCTTC.

The chain recombines TRBV20-1 with TRBJ2-7; the D is unclear. Germline V gene data show CDR1 as DFQATT and CDR2 as SNEGSKA (reference sequence). Trimming left V 3 bases short and J 0 bases short, with 6 bases between. This CDR3 has 12 residues. The CDR3 loop reads CSASPSSYEQYF. The CDR3 DNA reads TGCAGTGCTAGTCCGAGCTCCTACGAGCAGTACTTC.

The rearrangement links TRBV5-4 to TRBJ2-2, with TRBD1 matching 10 bases. Looked up from germline, CDR1 is SGHNT and CDR2 is YYREEE (reference sequence). Unmatched junction bases numbered 7, after V lost 4 bases and J lost 4 bases. This CDR3 comprises 16 residues. This CDR3 is CASSPLWTGGTGELFF. CDR3 in DNA: TGTGCCAGCAGCCCGCTGTGGACAGGGGGCACCGGGGAGCTGTTTTTT. Full variable domain (missing parts from reference TRBV5-4 and TRBJ2-2): ETGVTQSPTHLIKTRGQQVTLRCSSQSGHNTVSWYQQALGQGPQFIFQYYREEENGRGNFPPRFSGLQFPNYSSELNVNALELDDSALYLCASSPLWTGGTGELFFGEGSRLTVL.

The rearrangement joins TRBV3-1 (or the pseudogene TRBV3-2) to TRBJ1-6; D gene unclear. The ends were cut back, 0 bases at V and 0 bases at J, with 9 bases in the middle. Per germline, CDR1 LGHDT and CDR2 YNNKEL (reference sequence). The CDR3 loop spans 17 amino acids. CDR3 bases: TGTGCCAGCAGCCAAGATCGGAGAGGCTCCTATAATTCACCCCTCCACTTT. This codes for CASSQDRRGSYNSPLHF.

The CDR3 bases are TGTGCCAGCATGGGGGGCGGATCCTATAATTCACCCCTCCACTTT. This encodes CASMGGGSYNSPLHF. The chain combines TRBV6-5 with TRBJ1-6; perhaps TRBD1 as D (6 bases). Germline V gives CDR1 MNHEY, CDR2 SVGAGI. CDR3 length: 15 residues. Trimming took off 7 bases at V and 1 base at J, with 11 bases between the two ends.